This T cell receptor (beta chain) originates from a study of T cell responses to AZD1222 COVID-19 vaccine. Study results and caveats: White British donors predominated, females outnumbered males, and clonal diversity was possibly underestimated.

Produced via immunoSEQ multiplex PCR; TCRdb's table is partial and in-frame only. There are 120,000 or so clones in the sample; 80% to 90% occur only once, and around 6.1% lies in the top ten. To note about this clone: The antigen is undetermined.

CDR1 LGHNA and CDR2 YNFKEQ come from the germline V gene. The CDR3 covers 17 residues. Trimming left V 3 bases short and J 6 bases short, with 20 bases between. The sample was peripheral blood, taken on day 0 of AZD1222 vaccination. The sequence derives from an adult in good health. V usage is TRBV4-2 and J usage is TRBJ2-2; D is possibly TRBD2 (6 bases). CDR3 in amino acids: CASSQGGSARPPGELFF. DNA of the CDR3: TGTGCCAGCAGCCAGGGAGGTAGCGCAAGGCCTCCCGGGGAGCTGTTTTTT.